This entry describes one TCR beta chain. The antigen remains unidentified. This specimen comes from a study of T cell responses to AZD1222 COVID-19 vaccine. Study outcomes and limitations: Only six or seven AZD1222 recipients tested seropositive at baseline.

Germline CDR1 reads SGDLS; CDR2 reads YYNGEE. V dropped 0 bases and J dropped 4 bases, with 13 bases sitting between them. The CDR3 loop spans 15 amino acids. This table comes from immunoSEQ multiplex PCR, and its TCRdb copy is limited to in-frame clones, with some not included. The table records 150,000 to 200,000 clones, 90% to 95% of them present only once. The input for sequencing was peripheral blood, taken on day 0 of AZD1222 vaccination. The sequence derives from an adult in good health. The gene calls are TRBV9 and TRBJ2-5; D uncertain. CDR3 DNA sequence: TGTGCCAGCAGCGTAGGTTTCAGGCCGGTAGAGACCCAGTACTTC. The encoded protein is CASSVGFRPVETQYF.